The rows below give T cell receptor beta chains drawn from one sample of a study of OX40 agonist ivuxolimab in advanced cancers. The method was immunoSEQ multiplex PCR; TCRdb's version includes in-frame clones alone and lacks a portion of them. This sample has under 90,000 clones; roughly 85% occur once, and the top ten carry 2% to 2.5%. The source material was CD4+ or CD8+ T cells sorted from blood, sampled in a trial of the OX40 agonist ivuxolimab. The receptor source for this set is an adult with an advanced solid tumor such as melanoma, head and neck, liver or kidney cancer. The CDR3 runs from the conserved cysteine through the conserved F or W. The D gene is left open where the match is weak. The size field is filled for only some rows; it gives once, few, many or a size class.

V gene: TRBV2; J gene: TRBJ2-7; D gene: -; clone size: -; CDR3 protein: CASSLADEQYF; CDR3 DNA: TGTGCCAGCAGCCTGGCGGACGAGCAGTACTTC
V gene: TRBV25-1; J gene: TRBJ2-1; D gene: -; clone size: -; CDR3 protein: CASSDKGIEQFF; CDR3 DNA: TGTGCCAGCAGTGATAAGGGTATTGAGCAGTTCTTC
V gene: TRBV6-5; J gene: TRBJ2-7; D gene: TRBD1; clone size: -; CDR3 protein: CASSSQTGMEYF; CDR3 DNA: TGTGCCAGCAGTTCCCAGACAGGGATGGAGTACTTC
V gene: TRBV23-1; J gene: TRBJ2-1; D gene: -; clone size: once; CDR3 protein: CAEPCRGPHEQFF; CDR3 DNA: TGCGCCGAACCCTGTCGAGGCCCCCATGAGCAGTTCTTC
V gene: TRBV9; J gene: TRBJ2-1; D gene: -; clone size: -; CDR3 protein: CASSALPTIDMFF; CDR3 DNA: TGTGCCAGCAGCGCCCTCCCGACTATTGATATGTTCTTC
V gene: TRBV19; J gene: TRBJ1-2; D gene: -; clone size: -; CDR3 protein: CASKQQLSYGYTF; CDR3 DNA: TGTGCCAGTAAGCAACAGCTATCCTATGGCTACACCTTC
V gene: TRBV18; J gene: TRBJ2-3; D gene: TRBD1; clone size: once; CDR3 protein: CASSLSTGGTDTQYF; CDR3 DNA: TGTGCCAGCTCACTTTCGACAGGGGGGACAGATACGCAGTATTTT
V gene: TRBV11-1; J gene: TRBJ2-5; D gene: -; clone size: once; CDR3 protein: CASSLGQLETQYF; CDR3 DNA: TGTGCCAGCAGCTTAGGACAGCTAGAGACCCAGTACTTC
V gene: TRBV10-1; J gene: TRBJ2-1; D gene: -; clone size: -; CDR3 protein: CASSGNYNEQFF; CDR3 DNA: TGCGCCAGCAGTGGTAATTACAATGAGCAGTTCTTC
V gene: TRBV5-8; J gene: TRBJ2-5; D gene: -; clone size: -; CDR3 protein: CASSFPGPLRETQYF; CDR3 DNA: TGTGCCAGCAGCTTCCCGGGACCCCTCCGAGAGACCCAGTACTTC
V gene: TRBV6-1; J gene: TRBJ2-2; D gene: TRBD1; clone size: -; CDR3 protein: CASSLLTGHTGELFF; CDR3 DNA: TGTGCCAGCAGTTTACTGACAGGGCACACCGGGGAGCTGTTTTTT
V gene: TRBV27; J gene: TRBJ2-1; D gene: -; clone size: -; CDR3 protein: CASKVGRSYNEQFF; CDR3 DNA: TGTGCCAGCAAAGTAGGTAGGTCCTACAATGAGCAGTTCTTC
V gene: TRBV10-3; J gene: TRBJ1-2; D gene: -; clone size: -; CDR3 protein: CAISESRTNYGYTF; CDR3 DNA: TGTGCCATCAGTGAGTCCCGGACTAACTATGGCTACACCTTC
V gene: TRBV7-9; J gene: TRBJ2-2; D gene: -; clone size: few; CDR3 protein: CASSPMGGAGTGELFF; CDR3 DNA: TGTGCCAGCAGCCCGATGGGGGGGGCTGGCACCGGGGAGCTGTTTTTT
V gene: TRBV7-2; J gene: TRBJ2-3; D gene: -; clone size: -; CDR3 protein: CASRWAGSSTDTQYF; CDR3 DNA: TGTGCCAGCCGCTGGGCAGGGTCTAGCACAGATACGCAGTATTTT
V gene: TRBV7-2; J gene: TRBJ2-3; D gene: -; clone size: -; CDR3 protein: CASSPMGGPSTDTQYF; CDR3 DNA: TGTGCCAGCAGCCCGATGGGGGGCCCAAGCACAGATACGCAGTATTTT
V gene: TRBV30; J gene: TRBJ1-3; D gene: TRBD1; clone size: once; CDR3 protein: CAWSSGRGRLDTIYF; CDR3 DNA: TGTGCCTGGAGTTCGGGCAGGGGGCGATTGGACACCATATATTTT
V gene: TRBV7-6; J gene: TRBJ2-1; D gene: -; clone size: -; CDR3 protein: CASSDTGARSYNEQFF; CDR3 DNA: TGTGCCAGCAGCGATACCGGCGCGCGATCCTACAATGAGCAGTTCTTC
V gene: TRBV2; J gene: TRBJ2-2; D gene: -; clone size: -; CDR3 protein: CASSAHLNTGELFF; CDR3 DNA: TGTGCCAGCAGTGCACACCTGAACACCGGGGAGCTGTTTTTT
V gene: TRBV28; J gene: TRBJ2-7; D gene: -; clone size: once; CDR3 protein: CASSYDRDYEQYF; CDR3 DNA: TGTGCCAGCAGCTACGACAGAGATTACGAGCAGTACTTC
V gene: TRBV7-9; J gene: TRBJ2-2; D gene: -; clone size: -; CDR3 protein: CASSLVSQGVHGTGELFF; CDR3 DNA: TGTGCCAGCAGCTTAGTATCCCAGGGCGTTCATGGCACCGGGGAGCTGTTTTTT
V gene: TRBV18; J gene: TRBJ2-2; D gene: TRBD1; clone size: -; CDR3 protein: CASSPPTGGSPGELFF; CDR3 DNA: TGTGCCAGCTCACCACCCACAGGGGGCTCCCCCGGGGAGCTGTTTTTT
V gene: TRBV5-3; J gene: TRBJ2-1; D gene: -; clone size: -; CDR3 protein: CARSLGGGGNEQFF; CDR3 DNA: TGTGCCAGAAGCTTGGGTGGAGGGGGCAATGAGCAGTTCTTC
V gene: TRBV18; J gene: TRBJ2-2; D gene: -; clone size: -; CDR3 protein: CASSPTKDTGERGLFF; CDR3 DNA: TGTGCCAGCTCACCGACAAAGGACACCGGGGAGCGAGGGCTGTTTTTT
V gene: TRBV5-6; J gene: TRBJ1-2; D gene: TRBD1; clone size: -; CDR3 protein: CASSGPDRGLDGYTF; CDR3 DNA: TGTGCCAGCAGCGGCCCGGACAGGGGGTTGGATGGCTACACCTTC
V gene: TRBV5-1; J gene: TRBJ2-1; D gene: TRBD2; clone size: once; CDR3 protein: CASSLGREGAEQFF; CDR3 DNA: TGCGCCAGCAGCTTGGGGCGGGAGGGCGCTGAGCAGTTCTTC
V gene: TRBV7-2; J gene: TRBJ1-2; D gene: -; clone size: -; CDR3 protein: CASSLEKRQGYTF; CDR3 DNA: TGTGCCAGCAGCTTAGAGAAGAGGCAGGGCTACACCTTC
V gene: TRBV4-3; J gene: TRBJ1-4; D gene: TRBD1; clone size: -; CDR3 protein: CASSQAGTGLEKLFF; CDR3 DNA: TGCGCCAGCAGCCAAGCCGGGACAGGGTTAGAAAAACTGTTTTTT
V gene: TRBV11-2; J gene: TRBJ2-1; D gene: TRBD1; clone size: -; CDR3 protein: CASSKDRDDEQFF; CDR3 DNA: TGTGCCAGCAGCAAGGACAGGGACGATGAGCAGTTCTTC
V gene: TRBV18; J gene: TRBJ2-3; D gene: TRBD2; clone size: -; CDR3 protein: CASSPSGGPSTDTQYF; CDR3 DNA: TGTGCCAGCTCCCCTAGCGGGGGGCCTTCCACAGATACGCAGTATTTT
V gene: TRBV28; J gene: TRBJ2-7; D gene: -; clone size: -; CDR3 protein: CASRGRGSAYEQYF; CDR3 DNA: TGTGCCAGCCGGGGGCGGGGGTCGGCCTACGAGCAGTACTTC
V gene: TRBV28; J gene: TRBJ2-5; D gene: -; clone size: -; CDR3 protein: CASCEGKETQYF; CDR3 DNA: TGTGCCAGCTGCGAGGGGAAAGAGACCCAGTACTTC
V gene: TRBV30; J gene: TRBJ2-7; D gene: -; clone size: -; CDR3 protein: CAWSVPGQLYEQYF; CDR3 DNA: TGTGCCTGGAGTGTGCCCGGGCAGCTCTACGAGCAGTACTTC
V gene: TRBV5-6; J gene: TRBJ2-2; D gene: -; clone size: -; CDR3 protein: CASSLSWATGELFF; CDR3 DNA: TGTGCCAGCAGCCTATCCTGGGCAACCGGGGAGCTGTTTTTT
V gene: TRBV5-1; J gene: TRBJ1-1; D gene: -; clone size: -; CDR3 protein: CASSLFTMNTEAFF; CDR3 DNA: TGCGCCAGCAGCTTGTTCACGATGAACACTGAAGCTTTCTTT
V gene: TRBV7-2; J gene: TRBJ2-3; D gene: -; clone size: -; CDR3 protein: CASSPQDTQYF; CDR3 DNA: TGTGCCAGCAGTCCCCAAGATACGCAGTATTTT
V gene: TRBV19; J gene: TRBJ1-3; D gene: -; clone size: once; CDR3 protein: CATRQLSGNTIYF; CDR3 DNA: TGTGCCACCCGCCAGCTCTCTGGAAACACCATATATTTT
V gene: TRBV29-1; J gene: TRBJ2-7; D gene: TRBD1; clone size: -; CDR3 protein: CSVGDRGRMDEQYF; CDR3 DNA: TGCAGCGTTGGGGACAGGGGGCGCATGGACGAGCAGTACTTC
V gene: TRBV7-9; J gene: TRBJ2-7; D gene: TRBD2; clone size: -; CDR3 protein: CASSTALAGALYEQYF; CDR3 DNA: TGTGCCAGCAGCACCGCTCTGGCGGGAGCCCTCTACGAGCAGTACTTC
V gene: TRBV28; J gene: TRBJ1-1; D gene: -; clone size: -; CDR3 protein: CASSFQGISNTEAFF; CDR3 DNA: TGTGCCAGCAGTTTTCAGGGTATAAGTAACACTGAAGCTTTCTTT
V gene: TRBV7-8; J gene: TRBJ1-2; D gene: -; clone size: -; CDR3 protein: CASSLYAGDYGYTF; CDR3 DNA: TGTGCCAGCAGCTTATATGCGGGGGACTATGGCTACACCTTC
V gene: TRBV30; J gene: TRBJ2-7; D gene: -; clone size: -; CDR3 protein: CAWERGTEQYF; CDR3 DNA: TGTGCCTGGGAGAGGGGGACTGAGCAGTACTTC
V gene: TRBV5-8; J gene: TRBJ1-4; D gene: TRBD1; clone size: once; CDR3 protein: CASSPRDSGRKLFF; CDR3 DNA: TGTGCCAGCAGCCCAAGGGACAGCGGACGAAAACTGTTTTTT
V gene: TRBV19; J gene: TRBJ2-7; D gene: TRBD2; clone size: -; CDR3 protein: CASSLAGGEQYF; CDR3 DNA: TGTGCCAGTAGCCTAGCGGGGGGCGAGCAGTACTTC
V gene: TRBV9; J gene: TRBJ2-5; D gene: -; clone size: -; CDR3 protein: CASSARRDLTGETQYF; CDR3 DNA: TGTGCCAGCAGTGCTCGGAGGGACTTGACGGGGGAGACCCAGTACTTC
V gene: TRBV5-1; J gene: TRBJ2-2; D gene: -; clone size: -; CDR3 protein: CASGGVAGELFF; CDR3 DNA: TGCGCCAGCGGCGGGGTGGCCGGGGAGCTGTTTTTT
V gene: TRBV7-7; J gene: TRBJ2-2; D gene: TRBD1; clone size: -; CDR3 protein: CASSLEGARTGELFF; CDR3 DNA: TGTGCCAGCAGCTTAGAGGGGGCGCGCACCGGGGAGCTGTTTTTT
V gene: TRBV2; J gene: TRBJ2-2; D gene: -; clone size: -; CDR3 protein: CASTWGYTGELFF; CDR3 DNA: TGTGCCAGCACATGGGGGTATACCGGGGAGCTGTTTTTT
V gene: TRBV6-5; J gene: TRBJ1-2; D gene: TRBD1; clone size: -; CDR3 protein: CATADRNYGYTF; CDR3 DNA: TGTGCCACAGCGGACAGGAACTATGGCTACACCTTC